The 32 T cell receptor beta chains given below trace back to one sample, sequenced in a study of chemoradiotherapy in HPV16-positive cancers. The protocol was immunoSEQ multiplex PCR, while the TCRdb copy is restricted to in-frame clones and leaves out a portion. Seen here are some 2,600 clones, about 74% observed once, and the top ten hold less than 15%. Sampling was conducted from a patient who underwent chemoradiotherapy. The receptor set was obtained from a human donor with HPV-associated anogenital cancer.

A remark on this clone: An end of the junction does not agree with germline; a read error may underlie this. This chain uses TRBV30 with TRBJ1-5; possibly TRBD1 for D (5 bases). There are 13 residues in the CDR3. Germline CDR1 reads GTSNPN; CDR2 reads SVGIG (reference sequence). The DNA for the CDR3 is TGTGCCTGGAGTTTTGGGACGAATCGGCCCCAGCATTTT. Translating gives CAWSFGTNRPQHF.

The chain employs TRBV4-2 and TRBJ1-4, with 8 nucleotides matching TRBD1. The germline gives CDR1 LGHNA, CDR2 YNFKEQ. Germline trimming cut 5 bases from V and 8 bases from J; bases unmatched to any gene: 10. The CDR3 covers 15 residues. CDR3 residues: CASSLGEGTGEKLFF. In DNA, the CDR3 is TGTGCCAGCAGCTTGGGGGAGGGGACAGGCGAAAAACTGTTTTTT.

This clone was seen only a few times. The chain employs TRBV27 and TRBJ1-1, with D unclear. V was trimmed by 0 bases and J by 7 bases, leaving 6 bases between them. The germline V gene encodes CDR1 MNHEY and CDR2 SMNVEV (reference sequence). CDR3 size: 12 residues. The CDR3 DNA is TGTGCCAGCAGTTTATCGAATAGTGAAGCTTTCTTT. It encodes CASSLSNSEAFF.

CDR3 nucleotide sequence: TGTGCCAGCAGCTCCCTAAGGCGGGAGCAGTTCTTC. Translation: CASSSLRREQFF. This chain uses TRBV7-2 with TRBJ2-1; no definite D call. The germline V and J ends were trimmed by 4 bases and 10 bases, with 11 bases remaining between them. This CDR3 has 12 amino acids. Germline CDR1 is SGHTA and CDR2 is FQGNSA. The whole variable domain, filled in from reference TRBV7-2 and TRBJ2-1, reads GAGVSQSPSNKVTEKGKDVELRCDPISGHTALYWYRQSLGQGLEFLIYFQGNSAPDKSGLPSDRFSAERTGGSVSTLTIQRTQQEDSAVYLCASSSLRREQFFGPGTRLTVL.

This sequence joins TRBV5-1 and TRBJ1-2; D is uncertain. The V end was cut by 7 bases, the J end by 3 bases, with 16 bases between. This CDR3 has 14 amino acids. Germline CDR1 and CDR2: SGHRS and YFSETQ. The CDR3 nucleotides read TGCGCCAGCGGACTAGAATCTGGTGACTATGGCTACACCTTC. Translated: CASGLESGDYGYTF.

As DNA, the CDR3 is TGTGCCTGGAGTGTACAGGGAGGGGTGGGTCAGCCCCAGCATTTT. It is translated as CAWSVQGGVGQPQHF. The V gene is TRBV30, the J gene TRBJ1-5, with a tentative D call TRBD1 (6 bases). The germline gives CDR1 GTSNPN, CDR2 SVGIG (reference sequence). The V end lost 0 bases, the J end lost 6 bases, and 15 bases lay between the germline ends. The CDR3 is 15 amino acids.

The chain has TRBV7-8 and TRBJ2-7, with 9 bases identical to TRBD2. CDR3 length equals 15 residues. Germline V gives CDR1 SGHVS, CDR2 FQNEAQ. Trimming at V came to 1 base and at J to 3 bases, leaving 4 bases not matched to a gene. The CDR3 sequence: CASSLGGSGSYEQYF. Written as DNA, the CDR3 is TGTGCCAGCAGCTTAGGAGGTAGCGGGAGCTACGAGCAGTACTTC.

In this sample, this clone turned up once. This chain uses TRBV7-9 with TRBJ2-7; D tentatively fits TRBD1 or TRBD2 (5 bases each). This CDR3 spans 18 amino acids. CDR1 and CDR2 (germline): SEHNR, FQNEAQ (reference sequence). The germline V and J ends were trimmed by 5 bases and 2 bases, with 25 bases remaining between them. The CDR3 DNA reads as TGTGCCAGCAGCCCCACGGTCCCCCGGGACGGAGACACCTACGAGCAGTACTTC. It is translated as CASSPTVPRDGDTYEQYF.

This chain connects TRBV29-1 to TRBJ1-1, with 7 bases lining up with TRBD1. Looked up from germline, CDR1 is SQVTM and CDR2 is ANQGSEA. The CDR3 runs to 11 residues. The junction had 4 bases not matched to a gene; V was cut back by 6 bases and J by 6 bases. DNA for the CDR3: TGCAGCGTGCTCAGGGGGTCTGAAGCTTTCTTT. Its protein product is CSVLRGSEAFF.

The CDR3 sequence is CASSLGGVREPQHF. The CDR3 DNA follows: TGTGCCAGCAGCTTAGGGGGGGTTAGGGAGCCCCAGCATTTT. V is TRBV7-2 and J is TRBJ1-5; D may be TRBD1 (5 bases). V was trimmed by 1 base and J by 8 bases, leaving 12 bases between them. The CDR3 is 14 amino acids. Germline values: CDR1 SGHTA, CDR2 FQGNSA.

This chain joins TRBV18 and TRBJ2-2, with D perhaps TRBD2 (6 bases). Trimming cost V 2 bases and J 4 bases, with 11 bases left between them. This CDR3 region has 15 residues. Germline lookup yields CDR1 KGHSH and CDR2 LQKENI. DNA of the CDR3: TGTGCCAGCTCACCATCGACTAGAAGCACCGGGGAGCTGTTTTTT. Translated: CASSPSTRSTGELFF.

V gene TRBV15 combines with J gene TRBJ1-4, with no clear D. The V gene lost 0 bases and the J gene lost 7 bases, with 9 bases spanning the gap. The CDR3 consists of 14 residues. The germline V gene has CDR1 LNHNV and CDR2 YYDKDF (reference sequence). The CDR3: CATSRDAEGEKLFF. The CDR3 coding sequence is TGTGCCACCAGCAGAGATGCCGAGGGTGAAAAACTGTTTTTT.

The gene calls are TRBV28 and TRBJ1-2, with D possibly matching TRBD1 (5 bases). This CDR3 is 16 amino acids long. From germline, CDR1 is MDHEN and CDR2 SYDVKM. The germline V and J ends were trimmed by 1 base and 8 bases, with 20 bases remaining between them. The CDR3 spells CASSLSPGGVVRGYTF. The CDR3 DNA reads TGTGCCAGCAGTTTATCCCCCGGGGGAGTTGTTCGGGGCTACACCTTC.

This rearrangement joins TRBV25-1 to TRBJ2-1, with D perhaps being TRBD1 or TRBD2 (6 bases each). Per germline, CDR1 MGHDK and CDR2 SYGVNS. This CDR3 has 14 residues. With 10 bases removed from V and 0 bases from J, the gap between germline ends came to 13 bases. CDR3 nucleotides: TGTGCCACCACAGAGGGGGGCTCCTACAATGAGCAGTTCTTC. Translating gives CATTEGGSYNEQFF.

The chain employs TRBV9 and TRBJ2-3; D gene unclear. From germline, CDR1 is SGDLS and CDR2 YYNGEE. V shed 2 bases and J shed 0 bases, with 13 bases lying between them. The CDR3 covers 16 residues. The CDR3 loop is CASSVTVYSSTDTQYF. CDR3 sequence (DNA): TGTGCCAGCAGCGTTACAGTGTACTCTAGCACAGATACGCAGTATTTT.

The chain uses TRBV4-2 and TRBJ2-1; D perhaps matches TRBD2 (6 bases). Per the germline V gene, CDR1 is LGHNA and CDR2 is YNFKEQ. The CDR3 sequence is 15 residues long. Trimming cost V 4 bases and J 0 bases, with 10 bases left between them. The CDR3 reads CASSREVSSYNEQFF. In DNA form, the CDR3 reads TGTGCCAGCAGCCGGGAGGTGAGCTCCTACAATGAGCAGTTCTTC.

CDR3 in DNA: TGCAGCGCCTCCCTTCACAGGACTAGCTCCTACGAGCAGTACTTC. It codes for CSASLHRTSSYEQYF. The V gene is TRBV29-1, the J gene TRBJ2-7; 7 bases line up with TRBD2. In germline, CDR1 is SQVTM, CDR2 ANQGSEA. This CDR3 has 15 amino acids. The V and J ends lost 7 bases and 0 bases, in that order; junction bases with no gene match: 12.

The chain combines TRBV7-9 with TRBJ1-1; the D is unclear. This CDR3 is built from 13 residues. The germline CDR1 and CDR2 sequences are SEHNR and FQNEAQ (reference sequence). V was trimmed by 6 bases and J by 6 bases, leaving 14 bases between them. CDR3 nucleotides: TGTGCCAGCAGTATTCGGGCCCTAGCTGAAGCTTTCTTT. Protein sequence: CASSIRALAEAFF.

This chain connects TRBV6-1 to TRBJ2-1; TRBD1 might be the D (6 bases). The CDR3 consists of 15 residues. Trimming removed 1 base at V and 4 bases at J, with 11 bases between. Germline V gives CDR1 MNHNS, CDR2 SASEGT. The CDR3 DNA follows: TGTGCCAGCAGTGAAGGAGGGGGAGCGTACAATGAGCAGTTCTTC. Its translation is CASSEGGGAYNEQFF.

The chain carries TRBV11-2 and TRBJ1-2; D gene uncertain. The CDR3 is 12 amino acids. Germline V gives CDR1 SGHAT, CDR2 FQNNGV. V was shortened by 8 bases and J by 10 bases, with 17 bases between the two germline ends. CDR3 DNA: TGTGCCAGCGGGTTAATCACGGGTGACTACACCTTC. It translates to CASGLITGDYTF.

V is TRBV5-1 and J is TRBJ2-7; TRBD2 matches at 9 bases. The CDR3 spans 15 residues. Germline trimming cut 0 bases from V and 5 bases from J; bases unmatched to any gene: 6. The germline V gene has CDR1 SGHRS and CDR2 YFSETQ. The CDR3 here is CASSLEAGGPNEQYF. CDR3 DNA: TGCGCCAGCAGCTTGGAGGCGGGAGGGCCCAACGAGCAGTACTTC.

This chain links TRBV19 with TRBJ2-7, with 8 bases fitting TRBD2. Germline lookup yields CDR1 LNHDA and CDR2 SQIVND (reference sequence). The CDR3 has 14 amino acids. V lost 6 bases, J lost 3 bases, and 7 bases stayed unmatched. The CDR3 spells CASSPAGAYYEQYF. The CDR3 DNA reads as TGTGCCAGTAGCCCAGCGGGAGCGTACTACGAGCAGTACTTC. Full variable domain (rest looked up from reference TRBV19 and TRBJ2-7): DGGITQSPKYLFRKEGQNVTLSCEQNLNHDAMYWYRQDPGQGLRLIYYSQIVNDFQKGDIAEGYSVSREKKESFPLTVTSAQKNPTAFYLCASSPAGAYYEQYFGPGTRLTVT.

This clone was detected once. V gene TRBV7-3 combines with J gene TRBJ2-7; D not resolved. With 3 bases removed from V and 0 bases from J, the gap between germline ends came to 6 bases. The germline V gene encodes CDR1 SGHTA and CDR2 FQGTGA. CDR3 length: 13 residues. The CDR3 spells CASSLDGSYEQYF. In DNA form, the CDR3 reads TGTGCCAGCAGCTTGGACGGCTCCTACGAGCAGTACTTC. Full variable domain (rest looked up from reference TRBV7-3 and TRBJ2-7): GAGVSQTPSNKVTEKGKYVELRCDPISGHTALYWYRQSLGQGPEFLIYFQGTGAADDSGLPNDRFFAVRPEGSVSTLKIQRTERGDSAVYLCASSLDGSYEQYFGPGTRLTVT.

The rearrangement joins TRBV5-6 to TRBJ1-2; D is possibly TRBD1 (6 bases). CDR3 length: 13 residues. Germline V CDR1 and CDR2: SGHDT, YYEEEE. Trimming cost V 4 bases and J 7 bases, with 14 bases left between them. CDR3 nucleotide sequence: TGTGCCAGCAGCAGGACAGCCTCCCTTGGCTACACCTTC. Translation: CASSRTASLGYTF.

This clone was observed a single time. CDR3 residues: CASSRRADAGYEQYF. The CDR3 DNA follows: TGTGCCAGCAGTAGAAGAGCGGACGCGGGCTACGAGCAGTACTTC. This chain connects TRBV27 to TRBJ2-7; possibly TRBD2 for D (5 bases). This CDR3 spans 15 amino acids. V dropped 5 bases and J dropped 3 bases, with 17 bases sitting between them. Germline assignment: CDR1 MNHEY and CDR2 SMNVEV (reference sequence).

V usage is TRBV5-1 and J usage is TRBJ1-1; 8 bases align to TRBD1. Germline lookup yields CDR1 SGHRS and CDR2 YFSETQ. The junction had 6 bases not matched to a gene; V was cut back by 4 bases and J by 4 bases. This CDR3 is built from 14 residues. CDR3 loop: CASSDTGGTTEAFF. The CDR3 region has the DNA TGCGCCAGCAGCGACACAGGGGGGACCACTGAAGCTTTCTTT.

The chain joins TRBV6-1 to TRBJ2-1; no firm D call. V was shortened by 1 base and J by 6 bases, with 10 bases between the two germline ends. The CDR3 runs to 14 residues. Germline loops: CDR1 MNHNS, CDR2 SASEGT. CDR3 protein: CASSEGDGVNEQFF. The CDR3 coding sequence is TGTGCCAGCAGTGAAGGGGATGGAGTCAATGAGCAGTTCTTC.

Here the CDR3 reads CASSQVSSGLGNEQFF. DNA of the CDR3: TGCGCCAGCAGCCAAGTTTCTAGCGGCCTAGGGAATGAGCAGTTCTTC. The chain combines TRBV4-3 with TRBJ2-1; TRBD2 matches 7 bases. Germline lookup yields CDR1 LGHNA and CDR2 YSLEER. V lost 1 base, J lost 7 bases, and 10 bases stayed unmatched. This CDR3 is built from 16 residues.

The chain links TRBV28 to TRBJ1-5; no clear D gene. Trimming took 2 bases from V and 6 from J, leaving 17 bases between them. The CDR3 is made up of 16 amino acids. Germline CDR1 MDHEN, CDR2 SYDVKM. The CDR3 DNA reads as TGTGCCAGCAGTTTAATGGCGATCAGGTACAGTCAGCCCCAGCATTTT. Amino acid sequence: CASSLMAIRYSQPQHF.

The chain couples TRBV10-3 to TRBJ2-1, with 8 bases lining up with TRBD2. From germline, CDR1 is ENHRY and CDR2 SYGVKD. Trimming cost V 11 bases and J 5 bases; bases outside gene matches: 14. The CDR3 is made up of 15 amino acids. In DNA, the CDR3 is TGTGCCGTATCAGGAGGGGCTAGCGGGCACAATGAGCAGTTCTTC. This translates into CAVSGGASGHNEQFF.

This clone rates as hyperexpanded (1% or more). V is TRBV18 and J is TRBJ2-7; D not certain. The germline V gene encodes CDR1 KGHSH and CDR2 LQKENI. Trimming stripped 3 bases from V and 0 bases from J, with 9 bases between. The CDR3 runs to 14 residues. CDR3 nucleotides: TGTGCCAGCTCACCCGGCGTAGGCTCCTACGAGCAGTACTTC. Translating it yields CASSPGVGSYEQYF. The full variable domain, rest sourced from reference TRBV18 and TRBJ2-7, is NAGVMQNPRHLVRRRGQEARLRCSPMKGHSHVYWYRQLPEEGLKFMVYLQKENIIDESGMPKERFSAEFPKEGPSILRIQQVVRGDSAAYFCASSPGVGSYEQYFGPGTRLTVT.

The genes are TRBV27 and TRBJ2-7; 8 bases match TRBD1. Germline values: CDR1 MNHEY, CDR2 SMNVEV (reference sequence). CDR3 length: 15 amino acids. V shed 5 bases and J 1 base; nucleotides not matched to a gene: 7. The CDR3 DNA reads as TGTGCCAGCAGTCCTGGGACAGGCCTTTCCTACGAGCAGTACTTC. Its protein product is CASSPGTGLSYEQYF.